This TCR beta chain was captured by sequencing in a study of T cell responses to AZD1222 COVID-19 vaccine. The length of the CDR3 is 15 residues. J gave up 0 bases and V 7 bases, and 2 bases lay outside the gene matches. Germline CDR1 LNHDA, CDR2 SQIVND (reference sequence). As regards this clone: What it binds is not known.

Study-wide findings and caveats: Within unmutated variant regions lay the reported targets of nearly half of spike-specific TCRs. The study found Spike-specific TCR breadth and depth rose after two AZD1222 doses.

Profiling relied on immunoSEQ multiplex PCR, and the TCRdb table lists in-frame clones only, not all of them. The table records under 150,000 clones, about 90% of them present only once. Pooling covered second doses at about 4 or about 12 weeks. This chain connects TRBV19 to TRBJ2-1; 11 bases match TRBD2. This clonotype was sampled from an adult who received the AZD1222 COVID-19 vaccine. The sequenced sample was peripheral blood, obtained 28 days after the second AZD1222 dose. The CDR3 DNA sequence: TGTGCCAGTAAAACTAGCGGGAGCTCCTACAATGAGCAGTTCTTC. The encoded protein is CASKTSGSSYNEQFF.